This TCR beta chain appears in the sequencing data of a study of T cells in Graves' hyperthyroidism and ophthalmopathy. Overall study findings and caveats: Onset of ophthalmopathy came a median roughly 6.4 months after the model predicted it.

CDR1 SGHAT and CDR2 FQNNGV come from the germline V gene. Deletions cut 5 bases from V and 0 bases from J, with 10 bases between. The CDR3 has 14 residues. This clonotype occurred many times. Antigen: not known. Absent ophthalmopathy progression within 18 months defined stable Graves' hyperthyroidism. Diagnoses used clinical symptoms, serum thyroxine and TRAb, thyroid ultrasound and orbital computed tomography. PBMCs stemmed from under 11 ml fresh peripheral blood. RNA transcripts provided the source from which TCR beta CDR3 regions were amplified. Carried out on the TCR CDR3, a first-round RT-PCR used the HTBI primer set. One entry per CDR3 protein results from TCRdb running MiXCR on the multiplex PCR reads. The sample lists fewer than 900,000 distinct CDR3 sequences, around 15% seen once, with around 8% in the top ten.

Sequenced input: blood. The TCR comes from a man between 18 and 29 years old with Graves' hyperthyroidism. The rearrangement links TRBV11-2 to TRBJ2-5; the D is unclear. Written as DNA, the CDR3 is TGTGCCAGCAGCCCCGACTGGAACCAAGAGACCCAGTACTTC. It specifies CASSPDWNQETQYF.